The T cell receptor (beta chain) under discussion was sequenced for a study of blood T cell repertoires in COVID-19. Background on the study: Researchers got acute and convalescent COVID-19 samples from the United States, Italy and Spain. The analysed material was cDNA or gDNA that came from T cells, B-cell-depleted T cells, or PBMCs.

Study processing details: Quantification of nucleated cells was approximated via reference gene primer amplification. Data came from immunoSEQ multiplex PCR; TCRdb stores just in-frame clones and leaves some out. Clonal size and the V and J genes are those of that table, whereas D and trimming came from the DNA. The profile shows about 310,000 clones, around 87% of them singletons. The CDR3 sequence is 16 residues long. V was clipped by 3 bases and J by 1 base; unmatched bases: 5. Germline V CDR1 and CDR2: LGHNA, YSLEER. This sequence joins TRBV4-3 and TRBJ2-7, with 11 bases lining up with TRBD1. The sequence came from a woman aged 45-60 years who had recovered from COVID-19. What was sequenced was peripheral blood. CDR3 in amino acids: CASSQDGQGASYEQYF. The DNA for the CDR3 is TGCGCCAGCAGCCAGGACGGACAGGGGGCTTCCTACGAGCAGTACTTC.